One sample yielded the 25 T cell receptor beta chains listed below, sequenced in a study of T cells in Graves' hyperthyroidism and ophthalmopathy. Amplification yielded TCR beta CDR3 regions, with RNA transcripts as the source. RT-PCR in the first round (using the HTBI primer set) targeted the TCR CDR3. TCRdb reanalysed the multiplex PCR reads using MiXCR and keeps one entry per CDR3 protein. The sample holds approximately 690,000 distinct CDR3 sequences, roughly 15% seen once. Input material: blood. These TCRs come from a woman aged 45-65 years with Graves' ophthalmopathy.

V is TRBV14 and J is TRBJ1-1; 10 bases map to TRBD1. J gave up 9 bases and V 1 base, and 11 bases lay outside the gene matches. There are 16 residues in the CDR3. Per germline, CDR1 SGHDN and CDR2 FVKESK. CDR3 in DNA: TGTGCCAGCAGCCAAGTCTTGACAGGGGGCCTAAGTCAAGCTTTCTTT. This sequence encodes CASSQVLTGGLSQAFF.

This clonotype was seen ten or more times. The CDR3 spells CSARQAGVYGGELFF. For the CDR3, the DNA is TGCAGTGCTAGACAGGCGGGAGTATATGGCGGGGAGCTGTTTTTT. The chain joins TRBV20-1 to TRBJ2-2; 7 nucleotides align to TRBD2. J lost 7 bases, V lost 2 bases, and 10 bases had no gene match. Germline V gene sequence: CDR1 DFQATT, CDR2 SNEGSKA (reference sequence). This CDR3 is built from 15 residues.

J is TRBJ1-5 and V is TRBV4-3; no reliable D call. Trimming shortened V by 3 bases and J by 5 bases, and 11 bases separated the two germline ends. From germline, CDR1 is LGHNA and CDR2 YSLEER. The CDR3 extends over 14 amino acids. The DNA for the CDR3 is TGCGCCAGCAGCCAGTCCAGGCTAGATCAGCCCCAGCATTTT. Encoded protein: CASSQSRLDQPQHF.

This clonotype showed up just a few times. V usage is TRBV7-6 and J usage is TRBJ2-7; TRBD2 agrees at 10 bases. The V segment lost 7 bases and the J segment 0 bases; nucleotides outside the gene matches: 6. The CDR3 spans 15 residues. Germline CDR1 is SGHVS and CDR2 is FNYEAQ. CDR3 residues: CASTLTSGTSYEQYF. The CDR3 nucleotides are TGTGCCAGCACCCTAACTAGCGGGACCTCCTACGAGCAGTACTTC.

Many counts were recorded for this clonotype. The genes are TRBV7-9 and TRBJ1-1, with D unclear. The CDR3 is 17 amino acids. Trimming left V 5 bases short and J 1 base short, with 20 bases between. Looked up from germline, CDR1 is SEHNR and CDR2 is FQNEAQ (reference sequence). The CDR3 here is CASSPNPGKPRNTEAFF. Here the CDR3 DNA reads TGTGCCAGCAGCCCGAATCCGGGGAAACCGAGGAACACTGAAGCTTTCTTT.

This chain joins TRBV6-4 and TRBJ2-1; D is possibly TRBD2 (6 bases). CDR3 length: 18 amino acids. V dropped 3 bases and J dropped 0 bases, with 18 bases sitting between them. Per the germline V gene, CDR1 is MRHNA and CDR2 is SNTAGT. This chain's CDR3 is CASSDFFRRDHSYNEQFF. As DNA, the CDR3 is TGTGCCAGCAGTGATTTCTTTCGGCGGGACCACTCCTACAATGAGCAGTTCTTC.

This clonotype was picked up many times. The chain recombines TRBV7-2 with TRBJ1-1; D is ambiguous. Germline values: CDR1 SGHTA, CDR2 FQGNSA. V was shortened by 7 bases and J by 0 bases, with 12 bases between the two germline ends. CDR3 length equals 14 residues. In DNA form, the CDR3 reads TGTGCCAGCACCCTGGAGAACATGAACACTGAAGCTTTCTTT. Translated: CASTLENMNTEAFF.

This clonotype was found a few times. A much larger clone differs from this one at a single base, so this may be a read error. The rearrangement links TRBV7-8 to TRBJ2-5; D gene uncertain. Germline lookup yields CDR1 SGHVS and CDR2 FQNEAQ. V lost 4 bases and J lost 3, with 24 bases in between. CDR3 length equals 18 residues. The CDR3 bases are TGTGCCAGCAGCTACCCACACTTCTATGGCGAGATAAAAGAGACCCAGTACTTC. Encoded protein: CASSYPHFYGEIKETQYF. The full variable domain, in which reference TRBV7-8 and TRBJ2-5 provide the parts outside the CDR3, is GAGVSQSPRYKVAKRGQDVALRCDPISGHVSLFWYQQALGQGPEFLTYFQNEAQLDKSGLPSDRFFAERPEGSVSTLKIQRTQQEDSAVYLCASSYPHFYGEIKETQYFGPGTRLLVL.

This clonotype appeared a single time. The V and J genes are TRBV5-4 and TRBJ1-2; 9 bases match TRBD1. J was trimmed by 4 bases and V by 5 bases; bases with no gene match: 9. Per germline, CDR1 SGHNT and CDR2 YYREEE (reference sequence). This CDR3 region has 15 residues. The CDR3 bases are TGTGCCAGCAGTTCACCGGGACAGGGATCCTATGGCTACACCTTC. Translating it yields CASSSPGQGSYGYTF.

This clonotype came up many times. The J gene is TRBJ1-2, the V gene TRBV6-1; 7 bases are a match to TRBD1. J was trimmed by 2 bases and V by 2 bases; bases with no gene match: 5. The CDR3 is 15 amino acids. Germline V gene sequence: CDR1 MNHNS, CDR2 SASEGT. The CDR3 spells CASSELLTGNYGYTF. The CDR3 bases are TGTGCCAGCAGTGAACTACTGACAGGGAACTATGGCTACACCTTC.

This clonotype was observed at least ten times. The chain has TRBV6-1 and TRBJ2-1, with 12 bases aligning to TRBD1. J was trimmed by 7 bases and V by 5 bases; bases with no gene match: 6. This CDR3 is built from 15 residues. The germline V gene has CDR1 MNHNS and CDR2 SASEGT. Here the CDR3 reads CASSQGQGAWNEQFF. The DNA for the CDR3 is TGTGCCAGCAGTCAGGGACAGGGGGCTTGGAATGAGCAGTTCTTC.

CDR3 bases: TGTGCCACCAGGGTAGCGGGAGCGAACACCGGGGAGCTGTTTTTT. Its protein product is CATRVAGANTGELFF. The chain employs TRBV15 and TRBJ2-2; 9 bases match TRBD2. Germline V CDR1 and CDR2: LNHNV, YYDKDF (reference sequence). The CDR3 covers 15 residues. V dropped 6 bases and J dropped 0; count of bases not matched to a gene: 2.

The chain is built from TRBV19 and TRBJ2-3; D uncertain. The V and J ends lost 6 bases and 3 bases respectively, with 13 bases between them. Germline CDR1 is LNHDA and CDR2 is SQIVND (reference sequence). There are 14 residues in the CDR3. This CDR3 reads CASSPERGTDTQYF. CDR3 nucleotide sequence: TGTGCCAGTAGCCCAGAGAGAGGTACAGATACGCAGTATTTT.

This clonotype has ten or more counts. The gene calls are TRBV7-2 and TRBJ1-3; a weak D match, TRBD1 (6 bases). Germline V lookup: CDR1 SGHTA, CDR2 FQGNSA. The CDR3 runs to 16 residues. V was cut by 5 bases and J by 0 bases, with 14 bases left in between. CDR3 nucleotide sequence: TGTGCCAGCAGCCCGGACAGTCTTTACTCTGGAAACACCATATATTTT. Translated, it gives CASSPDSLYSGNTIYF. The whole variable domain, filled in from reference TRBV7-2 and TRBJ1-3, reads GAGVSQSPSNKVTEKGKDVELRCDPISGHTALYWYRQSLGQGLEFLIYFQGNSAPDKSGLPSDRFSAERTGGSVSTLTIQRTQQEDSAVYLCASSPDSLYSGNTIYFGEGSWLTVV.

This clonotype came up a few times. The rearrangement links TRBV4-2 to TRBJ2-1; tentatively, D is TRBD2 (5 bases). This CDR3 has 16 amino acids. V lost 1 base and J 4 bases, leaving 14 bases between the germline ends. In germline, CDR1 is LGHNA, CDR2 YNFKEQ. The CDR3 DNA reads TGTGCCAGCAGCCAAGGCCCTGGACTTACTTACAATGAGCAGTTCTTC. This encodes CASSQGPGLTYNEQFF.

This clonotype was seen ten or more times. The chain joins TRBV2 to TRBJ2-1, with D possibly being TRBD2 (6 bases). CDR3 length: 10 residues. The germline V and J ends were trimmed by 6 bases and 9 bases, with 6 bases remaining between them. CDR1 and CDR2 from the germline V gene are SNHLY and FYNNEI. This CDR3 is CASRRGEQFF. CDR3 in DNA: TGTGCCAGCAGGCGGGGTGAGCAGTTCTTC.

The chain joins TRBV6-5 to TRBJ2-4; D not resolved. V was shortened by 0 bases and J by 0 bases, with 3 bases between the two germline ends. CDR1 and CDR2 from the germline V gene are MNHEY and SVGAGI. This CDR3 is built from 14 residues. CDR3 in amino acids: CASSYSLAKNIQYF. CDR3 sequence (DNA): TGTGCCAGCAGTTACTCCTTAGCCAAAAACATTCAGTACTTC.

This clonotype appeared many times. This sequence joins TRBV28 and TRBJ1-4, with a possible D match to TRBD1 (6 bases). There are 15 residues in the CDR3. V gave up 4 bases and J gave up 2 bases, with 11 bases separating them. Germline assignment: CDR1 MDHEN and CDR2 SYDVKM. In nucleotides, the CDR3 is TGTGCCAGCAGTTCACATACAGGGACTAATGAAAAACTGTTTTTT. Protein sequence: CASSSHTGTNEKLFF.

This clonotype has ten or more counts. The V and J genes are TRBV6-2 or TRBV6-3 and TRBJ1-5; 8 bases map to TRBD1. CDR3 length equals 15 residues. CDR1 MNHEY and CDR2 SVGEGT come from the germline V gene. J lost 2 bases, V lost 2 bases, and 2 bases had no gene match. CDR3 sequence: CASSYDRGGNQPQHF. In nucleotides, the CDR3 is TGTGCCAGCAGTTACGACAGGGGCGGCAATCAGCCCCAGCATTTT.

This clonotype was observed at least ten times. The chain uses TRBV28 and TRBJ2-1, with TRBD2 as a possible D gene (6 bases). Trimming shortened V by 5 bases and J by 10 bases, and 9 bases separated the two germline ends. Germline CDR1 MDHEN, CDR2 SYDVKM. CDR3 size: 11 residues. CDR3 loop: CASSVLAEQFF. CDR3 in DNA: TGTGCCAGCAGTGTTCTAGCGGAGCAGTTCTTC. Using reference TRBV28 and TRBJ2-1 for the parts outside the CDR3, the full variable domain is DVKVTQSSRYLVKRTGEKVFLECVQDMDHENMFWYRQDPGLGLRLIYFSYDVKMKEKGDIPEGYSVSREKKERFSLILESASTNQTSMYLCASSVLAEQFFGPGTRLTVL.

The chain is built from TRBV27 and TRBJ1-5, with TRBD1 matching over 8 bases. Germline V gene data show CDR1 as MNHEY and CDR2 as SMNVEV (reference sequence). CDR3 size: 14 residues. Trimming cost V 2 bases and J 6 bases; bases outside gene matches: 3. The CDR3, as DNA: TGTGCCAGCAGTTTAGCACAGGGGGGTCAGCCCCAGCATTTT. Its protein is CASSLAQGGQPQHF.

This clonotype came up many times. The rearrangement joins TRBV2 to TRBJ1-2; 10 bases agree with TRBD1. Germline trimming cut 5 bases from V and 8 bases from J; bases unmatched to any gene: 17. The length of the CDR3 is 17 residues. CDR1 is SNHLY, CDR2 FYNNEI, per germline. As DNA, the CDR3 is TGTGCCAGCAGTCCTGGGACAGGGGAGGCGGAAATAGAGGGCTACACCTTC. It codes for CASSPGTGEAEIEGYTF.

This clonotype appeared many times. The genes are TRBV27 and TRBJ2-7, with D perhaps matching TRBD1 (6 bases). In germline, CDR1 is MNHEY, CDR2 SMNVEV (reference sequence). Between the trimmed V and J ends, which lost 3 bases and 4 bases, there was a span of 13 bases. CDR3 length equals 14 residues. The CDR3 region has the DNA TGTGCCAGCAGTTTGGCCAGGGGAGCGTACGAGCAGTACTTC. Its protein product is CASSLARGAYEQYF.

This clonotype was observed at least ten times. The rearrangement joins TRBV3-1 to TRBJ2-1, with TRBD2 identical over 11 bases. CDR1 is LGHDT and CDR2 is YNNKEL in the germline V gene (reference sequence). V shed 4 bases, J shed 5 bases, and the junction held 4 bases outside the gene matches. The CDR3 has 15 amino acids. The CDR3 region is CASSRGLAENNEQFF. The CDR3 nucleotides read TGTGCCAGCAGCCGGGGACTAGCGGAGAACAATGAGCAGTTCTTC.

This clonotype has a count of ten or more. The chain carries TRBV7-2 and TRBJ2-7; D might be TRBD1 (5 bases). Germline V lookup: CDR1 SGHTA, CDR2 FQGNSA. This CDR3 contains 18 residues. The CDR3 protein is CPLWPAIGQGVPPGEQYF. CDR3 nucleotides: TGTCCCCTCTGGCCCGCGATTGGCCAAGGGGTCCCCCCGGGCGAGCAGTACTTC.